The 28 T cell receptor beta chains below come from one sample, sequenced in a study of regulatory T cells in long-lasting Graves disease. Sequencing libraries for TCR beta were prepared with iRepertoire HTBI primers and Arm-PCR of CDR3 regions. A single record per CDR3 protein comes from TCRdb applying MiXCR to the multiplex PCR reads. This sample yields more than 450,000 distinct CDR3 sequences, of which more than 10% are seen a single time; approximately 9% belongs to the top ten. Time point indicated: newly diagnosed GD, antithyroid drugs for less than 3 months. PBMC-extracted RNA yielded the TCR library. The same sample was also studied in work on T cells in Graves' hyperthyroidism and ophthalmopathy.

The sequenced sample was peripheral blood mononuclear cells (PBMCs), obtained at new diagnosis, from a patient treated with antithyroid drugs. These receptors all stem from a woman aged 25-40 years with Graves disease.

About this clonotype: A clone one base away is much larger, so this may be a read error. The J gene is TRBJ1-4, the V gene TRBV2; D may be TRBD1 (5 bases). Germline CDR1 and CDR2: SNHLY and FYNNEI. This CDR3 region has 14 residues. The CDR3 DNA is TGTGCCAGCATAGCCGGGACCCCCCCAGAAAAACTGCTTTTT. It specifies CASIAGTPPEKLLF. Complete variable domain (other parts from reference TRBV2 and TRBJ1-4): EPEVTQTPSHQVTQMGQEVILRCVPISNHLYFYWYRQILGQKVEFLVSFYNNEISEKSEIFDDQFSVERPDGSNFTLKIRSTKLEDSAMYFCASIAGTPPEKLLFGSGTQLSVL.

This clonotype was detected many times. The chain carries TRBV30 and TRBJ2-2; 8 bases fit TRBD1. Germline values: CDR1 GTSNPN, CDR2 SVGIG (reference sequence). CDR3 length: 13 amino acids. V was clipped by 5 bases and J by 4 bases; unmatched bases: 3. Here the CDR3 reads CAWGQGSTGELFF. Here the CDR3 DNA reads TGTGCCTGGGGACAGGGTAGCACCGGGGAGCTGTTTTTT.

This clonotype occurred many times. The chain combines TRBV5-1 with TRBJ2-2; the D gene is possibly TRBD1 (7 bases). Trimming left V 4 bases short and J 2 bases short, with 18 bases between. CDR3 length: 17 residues. Germline V lookup: CDR1 SGHRS, CDR2 YFSETQ. CDR3 amino acids: CASSRTRDRHNTGELFF. The CDR3 coding sequence is TGCGCCAGCAGCAGGACGCGGGACAGACATAACACCGGGGAGCTGTTTTTT. Variable domain in full (rest from reference TRBV5-1 and TRBJ2-2): KAGVTQTPRYLIKTRGQQVTLSCSPISGHRSVSWYQQTPGQGLQFLFEYFSETQRNKGNFPGRFSGRQFSNSRSEMNVSTLELGDSALYLCASSRTRDRHNTGELFFGEGSRLTVL.

This clonotype was recorded at least ten times. The rearrangement uses TRBV9 and TRBJ1-2, with 10 positions matching TRBD1. The CDR3 has 15 residues. Looked up from germline, CDR1 is SGDLS and CDR2 is YYNGEE. The ends lost 4 bases at V and 4 bases at J; junction bases unmatched: 7. The CDR3 DNA reads TGTGCCAGCAGCACCGGGACAGGGGATCTCTATGGCTACACCTTC. This sequence encodes CASSTGTGDLYGYTF.

This clonotype occurred many times. This rearrangement joins TRBV2 to TRBJ1-1; D ambiguous. The germline gives CDR1 SNHLY, CDR2 FYNNEI. The CDR3 has 14 residues. Deletions cut 5 bases from V and 4 bases from J, with 14 bases between. CDR3 nucleotide sequence: TGTGCCAGCAGTCACCCCCTTCGGGGCACTGAAGCTTTCTTT. Translated, it gives CASSHPLRGTEAFF.

The V call is TRBV7-9, the J call TRBJ2-1; the D gene could be TRBD1 or TRBD2 (5 bases each). V was pared by 5 bases and J by 6 bases, with 20 bases between. The CDR3 runs to 16 residues. The germline gives CDR1 SEHNR, CDR2 FQNEAQ (reference sequence). The DNA for the CDR3 is TGTGCCAGCAGCCATGGGGGATTTTTTAAGGTCAATGAGCAGTTCTTC. Its translation: CASSHGGFFKVNEQFF.

This clonotype was picked up many times. The CDR3 spells CASSYKETTPLHF. CDR3 sequence (DNA): TGTGCCAGCAGTTACAAGGAGACGACACCCCTCCACTTT. This sequence joins TRBV6-9 and TRBJ1-6; no clear D gene. V lost 3 bases, J lost 11 bases, and 11 bases lay in between. Germline V gene data show CDR1 as MNHGY and CDR2 as SVAAGI. The CDR3 is 13 amino acids.

This clonotype was seen repeatedly, ten times or more. The chain combines TRBV11-2 with TRBJ2-1; TRBD2 is a possible D gene (6 bases). This CDR3 is built from 16 residues. V shed 3 bases and J shed 4 bases, with 16 bases lying between them. Per the germline V gene, CDR1 is SGHAT and CDR2 is FQNNGV. The DNA for the CDR3 is TGTGCCAGCAGCTTCTTTTTAGGAGGGCCTTACAATGAGCAGTTCTTC. Protein: CASSFFLGGPYNEQFF.

The CDR3 spells CASSQDPGGLAKNIQYF. In nucleotides, the CDR3 is TGCGCCAGCAGCCAAGACCCGGGAGGCTTAGCCAAAAACATTCAGTACTTC. V is TRBV4-3 and J is TRBJ2-4, with TRBD2 identical over 7 bases. The junction had 5 bases not matched to a gene; V was cut back by 0 bases and J by 0 bases. The CDR3 contains 17 residues. Germline CDR1 LGHNA, CDR2 YSLEER.

This clonotype was recorded many times. The CDR3 protein is CSARVPQVNYGYTF. The CDR3 DNA reads TGCAGTGCTAGAGTACCACAGGTGAACTATGGCTACACCTTC. The chain combines TRBV20-1 with TRBJ1-2; possible D gene TRBD1, 5 bases. V was shortened by 1 base and J by 2 bases, with 11 bases between the two germline ends. Germline loops: CDR1 DFQATT, CDR2 SNEGSKA (reference sequence). The length of the CDR3 is 14 residues.

In this sample, this clonotype turned up many times. V usage is TRBV18 and J usage is TRBJ1-1; perhaps TRBD1 as D (6 bases). The CDR3 has 13 amino acids. With 0 bases removed from V and 7 bases from J, the gap between germline ends came to 9 bases. Per the germline V gene, CDR1 is KGHSH and CDR2 is LQKENI. CDR3 in amino acids: CASSPPGQIEAFF. For the CDR3, the DNA is TGTGCCAGCTCACCACCCGGACAGATTGAAGCTTTCTTT. Complete variable domain (other parts from reference TRBV18 and TRBJ1-1): NAGVMQNPRHLVRRRGQEARLRCSPMKGHSHVYWYRQLPEEGLKFMVYLQKENIIDESGMPKERFSAEFPKEGPSILRIQQVVRGDSAAYFCASSPPGQIEAFFGQGTRLTVV.

The sample holds many counts of this clonotype. The rearrangement links TRBV3-1 to TRBJ2-7, with D tentatively TRBD2 (6 bases). Germline CDR1 reads LGHDT; CDR2 reads YNNKEL (reference sequence). This CDR3 comprises 13 residues. V was shortened by 0 bases and J by 6 bases, with 9 bases between the two germline ends. In DNA, the CDR3 is TGTGCCAGCAGCCAAGATCCCGGGGGCGAGCAGTACTTC. Translated: CASSQDPGGEQYF.

The table lists this clonotype with a few counts. An end of the junction differs from the germline gene, which may be a read error. The rearrangement joins TRBV5-1 to TRBJ2-7; 14 bases match TRBD2. Germline loops: CDR1 SGHRS, CDR2 YFSETQ. This CDR3 has 13 residues. The DNA of the CDR3 is TGCGCCAGCAGCTTCTATGGGACTAGCGGGAGTCACTTC. It yields the protein CASSFYGTSGSHF.

This clonotype was observed many times. V gene TRBV2 combines with J gene TRBJ1-2; D possibly corresponds to TRBD1 (6 bases). V was pared by 9 bases and J by 5 bases, with 16 bases between. In germline, CDR1 is SNHLY, CDR2 FYNNEI. The CDR3 contains 13 residues. CDR3 region: CAREGVSGYGYTF. Written as DNA, the CDR3 is TGTGCCAGAGAGGGGGTATCGGGGTATGGCTACACCTTC.

This clonotype was detected ten times or more. The chain links TRBV30 to TRBJ1-1; D uncertain. CDR1 GTSNPN and CDR2 SVGIG come from the germline V gene (reference sequence). The CDR3 has 14 residues. The V end lost 1 base, the J end lost 0 bases, and 9 bases lay between the germline ends. CDR3 protein: CAWSARHLNTEAFF. The CDR3 DNA reads TGTGCCTGGAGTGCGAGACACCTGAACACTGAAGCTTTCTTT.

The sample holds one count of this clonotype. A much more abundant neighbour one base away suggests this may be a read error. The chain joins TRBV6-2 or TRBV6-3 to TRBJ2-3; 8 bases match TRBD1. Germline values: CDR1 MNHEY, CDR2 SVGEGT. The CDR3 extends over 15 amino acids. After removal of 8 bases from V and 5 bases from J, the junction contained 12 bases not matched to a gene. CDR3 amino acids: CASGDSAGGGDTQYF. The CDR3 nucleotides are TGTGCCAGCGGTGACTCCGCAGGGGGCGGAGATACGCAGTATTTT.

The chain uses TRBV15 and TRBJ2-2; 12 bases are shared with TRBD2. J gave up 5 bases and V 0 bases, and 4 bases lay outside the gene matches. The germline V gene encodes CDR1 LNHNV and CDR2 YYDKDF (reference sequence). The CDR3 consists of 17 residues. The CDR3 DNA reads as TGTGCCACCAGCAGAGATTACGGACTAGCGGGAACCGGGGAGCTGTTTTTT. Residues: CATSRDYGLAGTGELFF.

The V gene is TRBV11-2, the J gene TRBJ1-6, with 9 bases identical to TRBD1. CDR3 length equals 17 residues. Per germline, CDR1 SGHAT and CDR2 FQNNGV. V shed 1 base, J shed 5 bases, and the junction held 6 bases outside the gene matches. CDR3 coding DNA: TGTGCCAGCAGCTTAGGCCCGACAGGGGGAGATAATTCACCCCTCCACTTT. Translated: CASSLGPTGGDNSPLHF.

This clonotype was recorded a few times. One end of the junction varies from germline; a read error may be responsible. This sequence joins TRBV6-5 and TRBJ2-7; TRBD1 matches at 8 bases. This CDR3 contains 15 residues. Germline V gene data show CDR1 as MNHEY and CDR2 as SVGAGI. The CDR3 DNA follows: TGTGCCAGCAGCTACCTTGGACAGGGCGTCTACGGGCAGTACTTC. Its translation: CASSYLGQGVYGQYF.

There are many counts of this clonotype. V and J are TRBV30 and TRBJ2-2; 9 nucleotides line up with TRBD1. The CDR3 covers 18 residues. Germline CDR1 is GTSNPN and CDR2 is SVGIG (reference sequence). V gave up 7 bases and J gave up 5 bases; unmatched junction bases: 20. The CDR3 coding sequence is TGTGCCTCACTATTCCCCATGACAGGGGGGAAGACAACCGGGGAGCTGTTTTTT. Its protein product is CASLFPMTGGKTTGELFF.

The chain combines TRBV4-1 with TRBJ2-7; D possibly matches TRBD1 or TRBD2 (5 bases each). The V end lost 2 bases, the J end lost 0 bases, and 20 bases lay between the germline ends. The CDR3 runs to 18 residues. Germline CDR1 MGHRA, CDR2 YSYEKL. The CDR3 protein is CASSQIRDPQGLSYEQYF. In DNA, the CDR3 is TGCGCCAGCAGCCAAATTCGGGACCCCCAGGGCCTCTCCTACGAGCAGTACTTC.

The J gene is TRBJ2-7, the V gene TRBV9, with D perhaps given as TRBD1 or TRBD2 (5 bases each). Germline CDR1 and CDR2: SGDLS and YYNGEE. Trimming removed 4 bases from V and 10 bases from J, with 24 bases in between. The CDR3 length is 15 residues. The CDR3, as DNA: TGTGCCAGCAGCTCGCGGGCTGGGGACCTCCCCGATCAGTACTTC. This translates into CASSSRAGDLPDQYF.

This clonotype was detected ten times or more. The V gene is TRBV28, the J gene TRBJ2-7; 9 bases line up with TRBD1. The J segment lost 2 bases and the V segment lost 5 bases, leaving 4 bases of the junction unmatched. Germline CDR1 is MDHEN and CDR2 is SYDVKM. The length of the CDR3 is 14 residues. The CDR3 DNA reads as TGTGCCAGCAGTCCGGGACAGGGAACCTACGAGCAGTACTTC. Translated, it gives CASSPGQGTYEQYF.

This clonotype showed up many times. This chain uses TRBV24-1 with TRBJ2-1; 8 bases map to TRBD1. The CDR3 covers 17 residues. The V gene end was trimmed by 3 bases and the J gene end by 1 base; junction bases not matched to a gene: 7. Germline CDR1 KGHDR, CDR2 SFDVKD. DNA of the CDR3: TGTGCCACCAGTGATCCTACAGGGGGTAGTTCCTACAATGAGCAGTTCTTC. It is translated as CATSDPTGGSSYNEQFF.

This clonotype was found many times. This chain uses TRBV5-1 with TRBJ1-4; perhaps TRBD1 as D (5 bases). The CDR3 totals 16 residues. V shed 4 bases and J shed 0 bases, with 13 bases lying between them. Germline V lookup: CDR1 SGHRS, CDR2 YFSETQ. CDR3 residues: CASSTGRIATNEKLFF. For the CDR3, the DNA is TGCGCCAGCAGCACGGGACGGATTGCAACTAATGAAAAACTGTTTTTT.

This clonotype was counted only a few times. The chain couples TRBV9 to TRBJ2-7, with D possibly being TRBD2 (5 bases). Germline loops: CDR1 SGDLS, CDR2 YYNGEE. Trimming left V 0 bases short and J 1 base short, with 11 bases between. This CDR3 comprises 15 residues. CDR3 amino acids: CASSVGTSSSYEQYF. CDR3 nucleotide sequence: TGTGCCAGCAGCGTAGGGACTTCGTCGTCCTACGAGCAGTACTTC. Full variable domain (remainder filled in from reference TRBV9 and TRBJ2-7): DSGVTQTPKHLITATGQRVTLRCSPRSGDLSVYWYQQSLDQGLQFLIQYYNGEERAKGNILERFSAQQFPDLHSELNLSSLELGDSALYFCASSVGTSSSYEQYFGPGTRLTVT.

V gene TRBV5-5 combines with J gene TRBJ2-7; 10 bases are shared with TRBD2. CDR3 length: 17 amino acids. The trim removed 6 bases at V and 5 bases at J, leaving 17 bases unmatched. The germline gives CDR1 SGHKS, CDR2 YYEKEE (reference sequence). The CDR3: CASKIKRASGSFDEQYF. The CDR3 DNA is TGTGCCAGCAAAATTAAGAGGGCTAGCGGGAGCTTCGACGAGCAGTACTTC.

This clonotype was recorded at least ten times. The chain has TRBV6-2 or TRBV6-3 and TRBJ1-5; D is perhaps TRBD1 (6 bases). The CDR3 is 14 amino acids. V dropped 5 bases and J dropped 4 bases, with 12 bases sitting between them. Looked up from germline, CDR1 is MNHEY and CDR2 is SVGEGT. CDR3 amino acids: CASSELGTNQPQHF. The CDR3 DNA reads TGTGCCAGCAGTGAGCTAGGGACAAATCAGCCCCAGCATTTT.